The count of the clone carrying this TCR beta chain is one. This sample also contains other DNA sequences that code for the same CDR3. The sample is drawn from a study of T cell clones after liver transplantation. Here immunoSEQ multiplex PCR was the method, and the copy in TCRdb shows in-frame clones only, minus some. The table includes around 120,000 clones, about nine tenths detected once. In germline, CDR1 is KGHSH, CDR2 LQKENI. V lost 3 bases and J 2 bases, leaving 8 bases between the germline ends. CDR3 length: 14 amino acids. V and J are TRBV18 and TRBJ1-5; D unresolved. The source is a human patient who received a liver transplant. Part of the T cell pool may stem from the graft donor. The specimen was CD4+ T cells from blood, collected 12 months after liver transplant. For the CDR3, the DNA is TGTGCCAGCTCACCCGGGCAGGGCAATCAGCCCCAGCATTTT. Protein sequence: CASSPGQGNQPQHF.